A selection of T cell receptor beta chains follows, all from one sample in a study of cytomegalovirus exposure and HLA in healthy donors. Measured with immunoSEQ multiplex PCR; TCRdb has only the in-frame clones, and not every one. In the table there are around 150,000 clones, around four fifths of which are singletons. Sequenced material: PBMCs. The receptors come from a man between 18 and 35 years old in good health and CMV-seropositive. Both conserved end residues are part of each CDR3. Each record gives: V gene, D gene, J gene, clone size, CDR3 protein, CDR3 DNA. D genes are given only for firm matches. Part of the rows lack a size; the others show once, few, many or a class for expanded clones.

v_call: TRBV10-3; d_call: -; j_call: TRBJ1-1; clone_size: -; cdr3_aa: CAISDSFAEAFF; cdr3_nt: TGTGCCATCAGTGATAGTTTCGCTGAAGCTTTCTTT
v_call: TRBV7-6; d_call: -; j_call: TRBJ2-5; clone_size: -; cdr3_aa: CASSLGLGETQYF; cdr3_nt: TGTGCCAGCAGCCTGGGACTGGGAGAGACCCAGTACTTC
v_call: TRBV5-1; d_call: -; j_call: TRBJ2-7; clone_size: -; cdr3_aa: CASSLEQGYEQYF; cdr3_nt: TGCGCCAGCAGCTTGGAGCAGGGCTACGAGCAGTACTTC
v_call: TRBV5-1; d_call: -; j_call: TRBJ2-5; clone_size: -; cdr3_aa: CASSLGVRGETQYF; cdr3_nt: TGCGCCAGCAGCTTAGGGGTACGTGGAGAGACCCAGTACTTC
v_call: TRBV6-6; d_call: -; j_call: TRBJ1-2; clone_size: -; cdr3_aa: CASSSAGLAYGYTF; cdr3_nt: TGTGCCAGCAGCTCCGCAGGGTTGGCTTACGGCTACACCTTC
v_call: TRBV7-2; d_call: -; j_call: TRBJ2-1; clone_size: -; cdr3_aa: CASSLLSPQGGNEQFF; cdr3_nt: TGTGCCAGCAGCTTATTGTCCCCCCAGGGTGGTAATGAGCAGTTCTTC
v_call: TRBV4-1; d_call: TRBD1; j_call: TRBJ2-7; clone_size: -; cdr3_aa: CASSQDGTGGFYEQYF; cdr3_nt: TGCGCCAGCAGCCAGGATGGGACAGGGGGTTTTTACGAGCAGTACTTC
v_call: TRBV30; d_call: -; j_call: TRBJ1-1; clone_size: once; cdr3_aa: CAWTKVQAEAFF; cdr3_nt: TGTGCCTGGACTAAGGTACAGGCTGAAGCTTTCTTT
v_call: TRBV11-2; d_call: TRBD1; j_call: TRBJ2-7; clone_size: once; cdr3_aa: CASRIDRERFEQYF; cdr3_nt: TGTGCCAGCAGGATCGACAGGGAGAGATTCGAGCAGTACTTC
v_call: TRBV5-6; d_call: TRBD1; j_call: TRBJ2-5; clone_size: -; cdr3_aa: CASSFPTGEETQYF; cdr3_nt: TGTGCCAGCAGCTTCCCGACAGGGGAAGAGACCCAGTACTTC
v_call: TRBV11-2; d_call: -; j_call: TRBJ2-1; clone_size: -; cdr3_aa: CASSLNWRFTYNEQFF; cdr3_nt: TGTGCCAGCAGCTTAAATTGGAGATTTACCTACAATGAGCAGTTCTTC
v_call: TRBV6-6; d_call: TRBD1; j_call: TRBJ1-2; clone_size: -; cdr3_aa: CASSYGSGQESYGYTF; cdr3_nt: TGTGCCAGCAGTTACGGTTCAGGACAGGAGTCCTATGGCTACACCTTC
v_call: TRBV2; d_call: -; j_call: TRBJ1-5; clone_size: -; cdr3_aa: CASTPGNQPQHF; cdr3_nt: TGTGCCAGCACTCCCGGCAATCAGCCCCAGCATTTT